These 3 T cell receptor beta chains were sequenced from one sample in a study of T-cell memory formation after mild COVID-19. TCRdb redid the calling of the 5' RACE reads with MiXCR, one entry per CDR3 protein. The sample consists of around 320,000 distinct CDR3 sequences, 28% of them appearing once. The specimen was PBMCs or a T cell subset sorted from them (not recorded which). All receptors derive from an adult woman who had mild COVID-19 (a few samples of this study predate the infection). Cell type and time point are not known.

This clonotype showed up just once. The J gene is TRBJ1-2, the V gene TRBV29-1; D possibly corresponds to TRBD1 (5 bases). Per germline, CDR1 SQVTM and CDR2 ANQGSEA. The CDR3 runs 12 residues. V was shortened by 7 bases and J by 4 bases, with 13 bases between the two germline ends. CDR3: CSGGEGAYGYTF. The CDR3 DNA follows: TGCAGCGGTGGGGAAGGGGCCTATGGCTACACCTTC.

The chain recombines TRBV24-1 with TRBJ2-1; a possible D gene is TRBD1 (6 bases). Germline V gives CDR1 KGHDR, CDR2 SFDVKD. V was cut by 4 bases and J by 3 bases, with 9 bases left in between. There are 14 residues in the CDR3. The CDR3 sequence: CATSDTDSYNEQFF. The DNA of the CDR3 is TGTGCCACCAGTGACACGGACAGCTACAATGAGCAGTTCTTC.

This clonotype has just a few counts. This chain links TRBV5-1 with TRBJ1-2; D perhaps matches TRBD1 (5 bases). This CDR3 is built from 13 residues. Germline V gene lookup returns CDR1 SGHRS and CDR2 YFSETQ. V gave up 2 bases and J gave up 4 bases, with 9 bases separating them. In nucleotides, the CDR3 is TGCGCCAGCAGCTTTCGGCAGGGCTATGGCTACACCTTC. Amino acids: CASSFRQGYGYTF.